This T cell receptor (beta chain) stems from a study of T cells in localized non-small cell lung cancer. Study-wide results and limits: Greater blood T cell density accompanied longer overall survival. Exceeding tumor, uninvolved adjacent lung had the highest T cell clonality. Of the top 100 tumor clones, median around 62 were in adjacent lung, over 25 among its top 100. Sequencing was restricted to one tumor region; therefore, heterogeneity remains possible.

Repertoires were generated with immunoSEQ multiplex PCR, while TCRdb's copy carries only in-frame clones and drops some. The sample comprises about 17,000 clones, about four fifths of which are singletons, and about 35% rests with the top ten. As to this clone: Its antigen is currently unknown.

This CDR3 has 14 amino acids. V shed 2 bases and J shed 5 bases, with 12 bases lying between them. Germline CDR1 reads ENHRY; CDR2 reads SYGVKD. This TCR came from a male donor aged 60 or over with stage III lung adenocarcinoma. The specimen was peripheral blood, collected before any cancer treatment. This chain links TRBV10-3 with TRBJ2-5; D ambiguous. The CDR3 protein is CAISEVDTVETQYF. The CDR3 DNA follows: TGTGCCATCAGTGAGGTTGATACTGTGGAGACCCAGTACTTC.